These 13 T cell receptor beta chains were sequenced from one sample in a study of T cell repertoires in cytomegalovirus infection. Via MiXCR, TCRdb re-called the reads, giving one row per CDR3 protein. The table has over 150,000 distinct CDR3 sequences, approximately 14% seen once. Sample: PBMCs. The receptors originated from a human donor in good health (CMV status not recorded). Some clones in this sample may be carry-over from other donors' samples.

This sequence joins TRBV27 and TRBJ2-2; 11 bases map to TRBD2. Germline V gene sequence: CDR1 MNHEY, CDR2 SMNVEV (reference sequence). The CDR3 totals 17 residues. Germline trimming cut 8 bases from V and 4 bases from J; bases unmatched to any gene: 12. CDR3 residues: CASGSGLAVSSTGELFF. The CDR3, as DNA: TGTGCCAGCGGTTCGGGACTAGCGGTTTCTAGCACCGGGGAGCTGTTTTTT.

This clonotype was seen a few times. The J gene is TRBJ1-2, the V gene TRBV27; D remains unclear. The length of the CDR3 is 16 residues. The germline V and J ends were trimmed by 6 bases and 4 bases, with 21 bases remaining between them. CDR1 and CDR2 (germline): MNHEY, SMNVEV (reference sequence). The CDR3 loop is CASSNDWQNAAYGYTF. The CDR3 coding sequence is TGTGCCAGCAGCAACGACTGGCAGAATGCCGCCTATGGCTACACCTTC.

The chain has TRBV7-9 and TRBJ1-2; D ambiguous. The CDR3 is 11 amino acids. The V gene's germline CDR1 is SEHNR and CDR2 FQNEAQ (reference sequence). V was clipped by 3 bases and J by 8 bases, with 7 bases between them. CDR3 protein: CASSLFRGYTF. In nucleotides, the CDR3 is TGTGCCAGCAGCTTGTTTAGGGGCTACACCTTC.

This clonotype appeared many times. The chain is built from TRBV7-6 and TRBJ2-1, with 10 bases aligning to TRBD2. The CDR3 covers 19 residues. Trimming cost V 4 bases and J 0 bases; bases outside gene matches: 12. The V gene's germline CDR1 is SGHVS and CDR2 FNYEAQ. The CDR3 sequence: CASSSGLAVSTNSYNEQFF. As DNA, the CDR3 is TGTGCCAGCAGCTCCGGACTAGCGGTCTCGACGAACTCCTACAATGAGCAGTTCTTC.

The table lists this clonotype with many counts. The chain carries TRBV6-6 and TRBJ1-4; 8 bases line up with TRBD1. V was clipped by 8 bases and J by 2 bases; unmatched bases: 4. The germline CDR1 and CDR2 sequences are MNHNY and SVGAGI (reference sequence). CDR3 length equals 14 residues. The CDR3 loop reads CASLRDRTNEKLFF. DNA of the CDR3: TGTGCCAGCTTGAGGGACAGGACTAATGAAAAACTGTTTTTT.

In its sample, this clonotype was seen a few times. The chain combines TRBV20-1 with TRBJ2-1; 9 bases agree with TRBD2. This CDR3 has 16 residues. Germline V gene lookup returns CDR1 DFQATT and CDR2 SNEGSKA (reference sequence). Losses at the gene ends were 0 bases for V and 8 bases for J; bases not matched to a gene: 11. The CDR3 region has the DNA TGCAGTGCTAGAGATGTCGATAGCGGGAGTTGGGATGAGCAGTTCTTC. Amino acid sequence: CSARDVDSGSWDEQFF.

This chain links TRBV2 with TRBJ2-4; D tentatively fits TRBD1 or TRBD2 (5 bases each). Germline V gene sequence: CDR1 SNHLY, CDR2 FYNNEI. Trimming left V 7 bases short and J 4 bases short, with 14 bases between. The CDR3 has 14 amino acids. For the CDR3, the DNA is TGTGCCAGCATCTCCGGGACGGTAAAAAACATTCAGTACTTC. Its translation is CASISGTVKNIQYF.

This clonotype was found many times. Here the CDR3 DNA reads TGTGCCAGCAGCTTCAATCGCGCATGGACCCAGTACTTC. It codes for CASSFNRAWTQYF. The rearrangement links TRBV7-8 to TRBJ2-5; D is unclear. The V gene lost 3 bases and the J gene lost 7 bases, with 12 bases spanning the gap. The CDR3 runs to 13 residues. Looked up from germline, CDR1 is SGHVS and CDR2 is FQNEAQ. The full variable domain, its missing parts supplied by reference TRBV7-8 and TRBJ2-5, is GAGVSQSPRYKVAKRGQDVALRCDPISGHVSLFWYQQALGQGPEFLTYFQNEAQLDKSGLPSDRFFAERPEGSVSTLKIQRTQQEDSAVYLCASSFNRAWTQYFGPGTRLLVL.

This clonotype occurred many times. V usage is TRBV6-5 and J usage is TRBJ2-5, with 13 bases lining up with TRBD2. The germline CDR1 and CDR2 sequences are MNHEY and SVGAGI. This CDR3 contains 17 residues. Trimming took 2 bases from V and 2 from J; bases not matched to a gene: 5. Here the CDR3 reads CASSYRGLAGAQETQYF. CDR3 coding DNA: TGTGCCAGCAGTTACCGAGGACTAGCGGGAGCTCAAGAGACCCAGTACTTC.

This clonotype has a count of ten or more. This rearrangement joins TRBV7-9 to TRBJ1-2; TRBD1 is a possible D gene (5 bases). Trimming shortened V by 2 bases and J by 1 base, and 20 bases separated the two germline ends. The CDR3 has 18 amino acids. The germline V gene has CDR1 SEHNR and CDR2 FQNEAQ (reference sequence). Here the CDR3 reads CASSLRGARASLNYGYTF. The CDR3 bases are TGTGCCAGCAGCTTACGGGGAGCCAGGGCGTCCCTTAACTATGGCTACACCTTC.

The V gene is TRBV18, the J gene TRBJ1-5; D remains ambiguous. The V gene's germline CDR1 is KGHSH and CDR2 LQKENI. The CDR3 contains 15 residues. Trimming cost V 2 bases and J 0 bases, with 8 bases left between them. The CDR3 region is CASSPRQVSNQPQHF. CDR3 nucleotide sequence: TGTGCCAGCTCACCAAGGCAGGTTAGCAATCAGCCCCAGCATTTT. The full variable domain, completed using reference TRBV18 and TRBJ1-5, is NAGVMQNPRHLVRRRGQEARLRCSPMKGHSHVYWYRQLPEEGLKFMVYLQKENIIDESGMPKERFSAEFPKEGPSILRIQQVVRGDSAAYFCASSPRQVSNQPQHFGDGTRLSIL.

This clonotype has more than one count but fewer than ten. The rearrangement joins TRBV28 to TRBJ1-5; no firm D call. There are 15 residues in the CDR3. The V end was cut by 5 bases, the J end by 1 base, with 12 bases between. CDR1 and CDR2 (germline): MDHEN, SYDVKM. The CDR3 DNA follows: TGTGCCAGCAGTCCGGCCCCGGGCAGCAATCAGCCCCAGCATTTT. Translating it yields CASSPAPGSNQPQHF.

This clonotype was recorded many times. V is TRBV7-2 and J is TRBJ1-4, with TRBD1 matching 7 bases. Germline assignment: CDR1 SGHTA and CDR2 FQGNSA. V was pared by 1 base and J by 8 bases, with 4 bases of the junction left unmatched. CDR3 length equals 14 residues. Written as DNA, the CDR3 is TGTGCCAGCAGCTTAGACAGGGGAAACGAAAAACTGTTTTTT. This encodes CASSLDRGNEKLFF.